This T cell receptor (beta chain) was profiled in a study of sequential checkpoint blockade in melanoma. On the study more broadly: Patients were randomized 1:1 to nivolumab-then-ipilimumab or ipilimumab-then-nivolumab first-line. After both sequences, patients received maintenance nivolumab.

TCRdb's copy holds only in-frame clones and misses some; the assay was immunoSEQ multiplex PCR. The sample shows 30,000 to 40,000 clones, roughly 88% of them seen only once. Germline loops: CDR1 MDHEN, CDR2 SYDVKM. V was shortened by 7 bases and J by 5 bases, with 7 bases between the two germline ends. The CDR3 has 11 residues. The treatment here: randomized to nivolumab then ipilimumab (arm A) or the reverse (arm B). No patient had prior DNA-damaging chemotherapy. From thawed PBMCs, live CD3+CD8+ cells negative for CD19 and CD56 were sorted. The chain employs TRBV28 and TRBJ2-3; D is unresolved. This clonotype was obtained from a human donor with melanoma. The input for sequencing was CD8+ T cells sorted from blood (inferred from file names), taken from a patient given nivolumab and ipilimumab in sequence. CDR3 sequence (DNA): TGTGCCAGCACCTCGGGAGATACGCAGTATTTT. Its translation is CASTSGDTQYF.